A single T cell receptor (beta chain) is shown here with its context. What it binds is not known. The sample belongs to a study of shared clonotypes between healthy human individuals. Study-level information: The study used three CD4 naive, three CD4 memory, two CD8 naive and one CD8 memory plate per donor. Points from the study as a whole: Generally, estimated richness proved larger in naive subsets than it did in memory subsets.

This CDR3 contains 18 residues. Looked up from germline, CDR1 is SGHTA and CDR2 is FQGNSA. Unmatched junction bases numbered 11, after V lost 3 bases and J lost 4 bases. Some clones are missing from TCRdb's copy, which holds only in-frame ones; the method was immunoSEQ multiplex PCR. The repertoire holds some 550,000 clones, with almost 97% as singletons. The source of this sequence is a woman under 40 in good health. The sequenced sample was naive CD4+ T cells sorted from blood. Described subset: CD45RA+ positively selected. The chain uses TRBV7-2 and TRBJ2-7; the match to TRBD2 covers 14 bases. The CDR3, as DNA: TGTGCCAGCAGCTTCCGACTAGCGGGAGGGCTGCTTGGTTACGAGCAGTACTTC. It is translated as CASSFRLAGGLLGYEQYF.